These 18 T cell receptor beta chains were all obtained from the same sample, sequenced in a study of OX40 agonist ivuxolimab in advanced cancers. Profiling relied on immunoSEQ multiplex PCR, and the TCRdb table lists in-frame clones only, not all of them. Of 65,000 to 90,000 clones in the sample, about 91% were seen once. Sequencing used CD4+ or CD8+ T cells sorted from blood, obtained in a trial of the OX40 agonist ivuxolimab. These receptors originate from an adult with an advanced solid tumor such as melanoma, head and neck, liver or kidney cancer.

The rearrangement joins TRBV18 to TRBJ2-7, with D possibly TRBD1 on 5 matching bases. V was pared by 3 bases and J by 2 bases, with 14 bases between. Germline assignment: CDR1 KGHSH and CDR2 LQKENI. The CDR3 is made up of 15 amino acids. The CDR3 DNA reads TGTGCCAGCTCACCTAACCAGGGTCTGGCCTACGAGCAGTACTTC. The encoded protein is CASSPNQGLAYEQYF.

This chain connects TRBV27 to TRBJ2-7; a weak D match, TRBD2 (5 bases). This CDR3 is built from 14 residues. Germline V gives CDR1 MNHEY, CDR2 SMNVEV (reference sequence). Trimming shortened V by 3 bases and J by 7 bases, and 16 bases separated the two germline ends. The CDR3 spells CASSFMAAGQEQYF. CDR3 nucleotide sequence: TGTGCCAGCAGTTTCATGGCTGCGGGTCAGGAGCAGTACTTC.

The chain couples TRBV23-1 to TRBJ2-7; 7 bases are a match to TRBD1. TRBV23-1 is treated as an ORF (open reading frame) with a function not yet certain. V trimming: 4 bases; J trimming: 3 bases; junction bases outside the gene matches: 12. CDR3 length equals 16 residues. The DNA of the CDR3 is TGCGCCAGCAGTCTCAAACCCGGGACAGACTACTACGAGCAGTACTTC. This translates into CASSLKPGTDYYEQYF.

V gene TRBV18 combines with J gene TRBJ2-5; tentative D call: TRBD1 (5 bases). The DNA end favors TRBJ2-7, so the J call may be wrong. The CDR3 runs 13 residues. CDR1 is KGHSH and CDR2 is LQKENI in the germline V gene. The chain's CDR3 is CASSPQGTYEQYF. In nucleotides, the CDR3 is TGTGCCAGCTCACCACAGGGGACCTACGAGCAGTACTTC.

The genes are TRBV9 and TRBJ1-2; D gene ambiguous. Germline-derived CDR1 and CDR2 are SGDLS and YYNGEE. The CDR3 consists of 13 residues. V gave up 4 bases and J gave up 4 bases, with 11 bases separating them. The CDR3 region has the DNA TGTGCCAGCAGCCAACAGACTACCTATGGCTACACCTTC. Translation gives CASSQQTTYGYTF.

The chain employs TRBV2 and TRBJ1-2; 8 nucleotides agree with TRBD1. The CDR3 spans 15 residues. J gave up 8 bases and V 0 bases, and 8 bases lay outside the gene matches. Germline V gives CDR1 SNHLY, CDR2 FYNNEI. This chain's CDR3 is CASSEAQGAAEGYTF. The CDR3 DNA reads TGTGCCAGCAGTGAAGCGCAGGGGGCTGCTGAAGGCTACACCTTC.

This clone was observed a single time. One end of the junction is discordant with germline, which a read error may explain. Within the sample, other DNA sequences also encode this same CDR3. The chain combines TRBV28 with TRBJ2-7; no clear D gene. Germline V gives CDR1 MDHEN, CDR2 SYDVKM. The CDR3 totals 13 residues. CDR3 in amino acids: CASSPLGPYEQYF. The CDR3 DNA sequence: TGCGCCAGCAGTCCCCTTGGACCCTACGAGCAGTACTTC.

A few counts support this clone. The genes are TRBV11-3 and TRBJ2-7; D gene ambiguous. From germline, CDR1 is SGHNT and CDR2 YENEEA. V was trimmed by 0 bases and J by 3 bases, leaving 12 bases between them. CDR3 length equals 15 residues. In DNA form, the CDR3 reads TGTGCCAGCAGCTTAGATCAGTCACCAAGCTACGAGCAGTACTTC. Translating gives CASSLDQSPSYEQYF.

This chain uses TRBV19 with TRBJ2-5; D possibly corresponds to TRBD2 (6 bases). This CDR3 has 13 residues. Germline loops: CDR1 LNHDA, CDR2 SQIVND (reference sequence). Trimming left V 8 bases short and J 5 bases short, with 15 bases between. In nucleotides, the CDR3 is TGTGCCAGTTCGTCCCAGACTAGGGAGACCCAGTACTTC. This translates into CASSSQTRETQYF.

This rearrangement joins TRBV13 to TRBJ2-5; TRBD2 might be the D (5 bases). This CDR3 has 14 residues. CDR1 is PRHDT, CDR2 FYEKMQ, per germline (reference sequence). The ends were cut back, 4 bases at V and 3 bases at J, with 12 bases in the middle. In DNA form, the CDR3 reads TGTGCCAGCAGCTCCCCCCAAGCGGAAGAGACCCAGTACTTC. Its translation: CASSSPQAEETQYF.

The chain carries TRBV6-1 and TRBJ2-5; 7 bases are shared with TRBD2. CDR3 size: 15 residues. V dropped 7 bases and J dropped 5; count of bases not matched to a gene: 13. Looked up from germline, CDR1 is MNHNS and CDR2 is SASEGT. CDR3 bases: TGTGCCAGCACCGCGGTGGGGACCGGGGGGGAGACCCAGTACTTC. Translation: CASTAVGTGGETQYF.

This rearrangement joins TRBV7-9 to TRBJ2-3, with 12 bases identical to TRBD2. Germline-derived CDR1 and CDR2 are SEHNR and FQNEAQ (reference sequence). The CDR3 covers 17 residues. The trim removed 1 base at V and 6 bases at J, leaving 8 bases unmatched. CDR3 in amino acids: CASSLGSSGRARDTQYF. Written as DNA, the CDR3 is TGTGCCAGCAGCTTAGGATCTAGCGGGAGGGCCAGGGATACGCAGTATTTT.

The V gene is TRBV18, the J gene TRBJ1-5; no firm D call. V lost 2 bases and J lost 1, with 9 bases in between. CDR1 and CDR2 (germline): KGHSH, LQKENI. The CDR3 spans 15 residues. The CDR3 nucleotides read TGTGCCAGCTCACCAATGCGAGCGAGCAATCAGCCCCAGCATTTT. It translates to CASSPMRASNQPQHF.

The V and J genes are TRBV21-1 and TRBJ2-7; the table names TRBD2, a call not compared with the DNA. TRBV21-1 corresponds to a pseudogene. The CDR3 sequence is 18 residues long. CDR3 residues: CASSRRSPSPRDANEQYF. The DNA for the CDR3 is TGTGCCAGCAGTAGACGATCACCCTCCCCGCGGGACGCTAATGAGCAGTACTTC.

The rearrangement joins TRBV12-5 to TRBJ2-1; D uncertain. There are 18 residues in the CDR3. The germline gives CDR1 LGHNT, CDR2 FRNRAP. V was shortened by 0 bases and J by 3 bases, with 18 bases between the two germline ends. CDR3 loop: CASGLVPVLEDNYNEQFF. For the CDR3, the DNA is TGTGCTAGTGGTTTGGTACCCGTTCTAGAGGATAACTACAATGAGCAGTTCTTC.

This chain connects TRBV7-2 to TRBJ2-5, with D unclear. The germline V and J ends were trimmed by 5 bases and 5 bases, with 12 bases remaining between them. The germline gives CDR1 SGHTA, CDR2 FQGNSA. The CDR3 covers 13 residues. The CDR3 is CASSKRLGETQYF. In DNA form, the CDR3 reads TGTGCCAGCAGCAAGAGGCTTGGCGAGACCCAGTACTTC.

The J gene is TRBJ1-1, the V gene TRBV18, with no clear D. Germline V gene lookup returns CDR1 KGHSH and CDR2 LQKENI. Trimming took 4 bases from V and 0 from J, leaving 12 bases between them. The CDR3 is 15 residues long. DNA for the CDR3: TGTGCCAGCTCACAAGGCGGTGGCATGAACACTGAAGCTTTCTTT. Amino acid sequence: CASSQGGGMNTEAFF.

This chain connects TRBV30 to TRBJ2-1; either TRBD1 or TRBD2 may fit D (6 bases each). From germline, CDR1 is GTSNPN and CDR2 SVGIG (reference sequence). CDR3 length equals 13 residues. The V end was cut by 5 bases, the J end by 2 bases, with 10 bases between. CDR3 bases: TGTGCCTGGGGAGGGGGAACCTACAATGAGCAGTTCTTC. Amino acid sequence: CAWGGGTYNEQFF.